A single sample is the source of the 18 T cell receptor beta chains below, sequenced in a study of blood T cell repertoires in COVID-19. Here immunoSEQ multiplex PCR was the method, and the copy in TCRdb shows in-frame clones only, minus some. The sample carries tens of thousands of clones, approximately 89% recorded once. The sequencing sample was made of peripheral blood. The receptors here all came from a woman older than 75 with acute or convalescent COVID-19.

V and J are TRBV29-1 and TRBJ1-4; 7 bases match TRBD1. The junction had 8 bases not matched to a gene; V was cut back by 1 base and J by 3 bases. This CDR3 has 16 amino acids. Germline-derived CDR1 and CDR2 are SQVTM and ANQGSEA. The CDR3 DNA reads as TGCAGCGTTGAAGTTATCTTACAGGGGTCTAATGAAAAACTGTTTTTT. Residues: CSVEVILQGSNEKLFF. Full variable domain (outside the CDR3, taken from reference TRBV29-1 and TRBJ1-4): SAVISQKPSRDICQRGTSLTIQCQVDSQVTMMFWYRQQPGQSLTLIATANQGSEATYESGFVIDKFPISRPNLTFSTLTVSNMSPEDSSIYLCSVEVILQGSNEKLFFGSGTQLSVL.

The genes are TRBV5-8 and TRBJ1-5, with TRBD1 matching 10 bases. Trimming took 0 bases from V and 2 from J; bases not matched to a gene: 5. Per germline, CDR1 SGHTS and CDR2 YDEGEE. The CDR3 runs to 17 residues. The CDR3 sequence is CASSLVWDRGGNQPQHF. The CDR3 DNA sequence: TGTGCCAGCAGCTTGGTTTGGGACAGGGGAGGCAATCAGCCCCAGCATTTT. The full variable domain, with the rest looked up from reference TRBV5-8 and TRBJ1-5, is EAGVTQSPTHLIKTRGQQATLRCSPISGHTSVYWYQQALGLGLQFLLWYDEGEERNRGNFPPRFSGRQFPNYSSELNVNALELEDSALYLCASSLVWDRGGNQPQHFGDGTRLSIL.

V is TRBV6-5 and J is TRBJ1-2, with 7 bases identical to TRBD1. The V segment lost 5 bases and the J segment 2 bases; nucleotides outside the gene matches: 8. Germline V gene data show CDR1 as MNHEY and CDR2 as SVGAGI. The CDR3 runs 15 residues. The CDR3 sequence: CASSTNDRANYGYTF. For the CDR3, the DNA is TGTGCCAGCAGTACCAACGACAGGGCAAACTATGGCTACACCTTC.

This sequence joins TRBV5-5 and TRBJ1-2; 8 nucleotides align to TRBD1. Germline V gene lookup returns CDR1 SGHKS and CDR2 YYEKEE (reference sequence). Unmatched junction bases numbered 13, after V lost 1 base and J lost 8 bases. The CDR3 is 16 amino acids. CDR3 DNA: TGTGCCAGCAGCTTGATAGGGACAGGCGTTGAACGGGGCTACACCTTC. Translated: CASSLIGTGVERGYTF. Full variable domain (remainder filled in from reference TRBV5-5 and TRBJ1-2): DAGVTQSPTHLIKTRGQQVTLRCSPISGHKSVSWYQQVLGQGPQFIFQYYEKEERGRGNFPDRFSARQFPNYSSELNVNALLLGDSALYLCASSLIGTGVERGYTFGSGTRLTVV.

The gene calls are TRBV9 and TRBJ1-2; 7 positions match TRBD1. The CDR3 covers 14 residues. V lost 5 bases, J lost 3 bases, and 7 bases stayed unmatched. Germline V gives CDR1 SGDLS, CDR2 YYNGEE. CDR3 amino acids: CASSDDREDYGYTF. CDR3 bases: TGTGCCAGCAGTGACGACAGGGAAGACTATGGCTACACCTTC.

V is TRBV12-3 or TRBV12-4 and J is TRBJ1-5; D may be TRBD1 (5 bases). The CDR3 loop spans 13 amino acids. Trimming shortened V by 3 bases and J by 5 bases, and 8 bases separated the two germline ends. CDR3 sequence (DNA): TGTGCCAGCAGTTTGGACACCCATCAGCCCCAGCATTTT. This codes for CASSLDTHQPQHF.

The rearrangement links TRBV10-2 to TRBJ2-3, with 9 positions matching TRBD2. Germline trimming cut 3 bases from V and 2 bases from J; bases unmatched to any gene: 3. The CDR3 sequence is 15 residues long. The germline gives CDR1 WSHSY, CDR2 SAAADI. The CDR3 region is CASSDVAGDTDTQYF. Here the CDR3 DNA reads TGCGCCAGCAGTGACGTAGCGGGGGACACAGATACGCAGTATTTT.

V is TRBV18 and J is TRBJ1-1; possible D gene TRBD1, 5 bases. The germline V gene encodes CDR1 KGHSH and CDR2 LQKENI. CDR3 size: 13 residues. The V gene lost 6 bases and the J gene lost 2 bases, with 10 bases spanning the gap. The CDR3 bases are TGTGCCAGCTCCCCAGGGACTAACACTGAAGCTTTCTTT. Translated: CASSPGTNTEAFF.

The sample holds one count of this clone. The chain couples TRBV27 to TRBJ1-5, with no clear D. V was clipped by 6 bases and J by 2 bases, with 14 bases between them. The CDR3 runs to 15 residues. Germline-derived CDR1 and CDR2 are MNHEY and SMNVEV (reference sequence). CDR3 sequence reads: CASRSTSLGNQPQHF. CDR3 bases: TGTGCCAGCAGATCCACGAGCTTGGGCAATCAGCCCCAGCATTTT.

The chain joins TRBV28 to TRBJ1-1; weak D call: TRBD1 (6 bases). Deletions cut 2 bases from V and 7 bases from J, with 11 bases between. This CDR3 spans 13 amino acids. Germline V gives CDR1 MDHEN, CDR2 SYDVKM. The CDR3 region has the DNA TGTGCCAGCAGTTTAGGGGGGGGCGGTGAAGCTTTCTTT. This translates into CASSLGGGGEAFF. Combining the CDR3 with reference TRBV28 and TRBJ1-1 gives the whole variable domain DVKVTQSSRYLVKRTGEKVFLECVQDMDHENMFWYRQDPGLGLRLIYFSYDVKMKEKGDIPEGYSVSREKKERFSLILESASTNQTSMYLCASSLGGGGEAFFGQGTRLTVV.

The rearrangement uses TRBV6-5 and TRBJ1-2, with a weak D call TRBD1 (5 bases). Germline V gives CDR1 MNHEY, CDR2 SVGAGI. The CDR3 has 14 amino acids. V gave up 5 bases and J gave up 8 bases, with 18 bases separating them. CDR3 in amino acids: CASSSGPGTGGYTF. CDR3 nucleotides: TGTGCCAGCAGTAGCGGGCCGGGGACGGGGGGCTACACCTTC.

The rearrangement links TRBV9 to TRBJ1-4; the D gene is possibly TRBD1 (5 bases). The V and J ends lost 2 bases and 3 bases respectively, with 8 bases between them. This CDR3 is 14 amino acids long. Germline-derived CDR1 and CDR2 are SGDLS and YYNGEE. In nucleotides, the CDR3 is TGTGCCAGCAGCGTTCAGGGTGCTAATGAAAAACTGTTTTTT. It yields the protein CASSVQGANEKLFF. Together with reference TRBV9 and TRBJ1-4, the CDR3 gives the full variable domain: DSGVTQTPKHLITATGQRVTLRCSPRSGDLSVYWYQQSLDQGLQFLIQYYNGEERAKGNILERFSAQQFPDLHSELNLSSLELGDSALYFCASSVQGANEKLFFGSGTQLSVL.

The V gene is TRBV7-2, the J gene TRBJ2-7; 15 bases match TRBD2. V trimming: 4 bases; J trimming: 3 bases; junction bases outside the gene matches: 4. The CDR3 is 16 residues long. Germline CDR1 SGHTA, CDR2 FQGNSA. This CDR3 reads CASSSEGLAGGYEQYF. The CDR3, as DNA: TGTGCCAGCAGCTCCGAGGGACTAGCGGGGGGCTACGAGCAGTACTTC.

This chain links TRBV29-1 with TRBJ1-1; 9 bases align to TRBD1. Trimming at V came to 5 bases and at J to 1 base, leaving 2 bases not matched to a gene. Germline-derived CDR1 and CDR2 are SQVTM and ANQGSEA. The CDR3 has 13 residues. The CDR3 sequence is CSVRDRANTEAFF. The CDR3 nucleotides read TGCAGCGTTAGGGACAGGGCGAACACTGAAGCTTTCTTT.

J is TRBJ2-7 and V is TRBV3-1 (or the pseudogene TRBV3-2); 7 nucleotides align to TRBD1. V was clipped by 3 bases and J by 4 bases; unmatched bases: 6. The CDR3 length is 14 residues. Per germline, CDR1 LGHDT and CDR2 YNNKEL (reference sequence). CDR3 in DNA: TGTGCCAGCAGCCAGGCAGGGGGTTGGTACGAGCAGTACTTC. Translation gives CASSQAGGWYEQYF.

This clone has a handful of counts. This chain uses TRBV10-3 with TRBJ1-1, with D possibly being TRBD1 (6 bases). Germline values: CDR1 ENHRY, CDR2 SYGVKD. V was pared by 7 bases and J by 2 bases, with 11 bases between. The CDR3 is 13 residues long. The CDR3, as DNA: TGTGCCATCAAAGGGGGACAAAACACTGAAGCTTTCTTT. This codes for CAIKGGQNTEAFF.

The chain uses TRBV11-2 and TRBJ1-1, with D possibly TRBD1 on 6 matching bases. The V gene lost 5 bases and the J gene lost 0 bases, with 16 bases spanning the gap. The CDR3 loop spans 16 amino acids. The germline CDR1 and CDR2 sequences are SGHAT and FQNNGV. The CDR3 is CASSPGQGLMNTEAFF. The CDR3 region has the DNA TGTGCCAGCAGCCCCGGGCAGGGGCTTATGAACACTGAAGCTTTCTTT.

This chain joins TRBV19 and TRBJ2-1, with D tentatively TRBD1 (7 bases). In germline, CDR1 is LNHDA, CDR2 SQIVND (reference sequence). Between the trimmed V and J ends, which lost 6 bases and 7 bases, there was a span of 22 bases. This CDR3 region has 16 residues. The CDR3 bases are TGTGCCAGTAGGGACCTAGCGAAACAGGGGTGGAATGAGCAGTTCTTC. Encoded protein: CASRDLAKQGWNEQFF. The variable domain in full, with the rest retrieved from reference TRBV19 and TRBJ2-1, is DGGITQSPKYLFRKEGQNVTLSCEQNLNHDAMYWYRQDPGQGLRLIYYSQIVNDFQKGDIAEGYSVSREKKESFPLTVTSAQKNPTAFYLCASRDLAKQGWNEQFFGPGTRLTVL.